This record looks at one TCR beta chain sequence and its context. Its antigen remains unidentified. Germline values: CDR1 MNHNY, CDR2 SVGAGI (reference sequence). The CDR3 loop spans 15 amino acids. V gave up 1 base and J gave up 1 base, with 7 bases separating them. PCR primers comprised 60 Vbeta and 13 Jbeta primers. Data came from immunoSEQ multiplex PCR; TCRdb stores just in-frame clones and leaves some out. This table holds 200,000 to 250,000 clones, around 80% found once. This record belongs to a study of cytomegalovirus exposure and HLA in healthy donors. At the level of the study: A previous analysis identified around 120 million unique TCR beta sequences derived from roughly 180 million T cells.

Study findings and constraints: Cytomegalovirus association was assigned to about 180 TCR beta chains. It was confirmed in vitro that a few of the CMV-associated chains were specific for CMV antigens.

This TCR was sampled from a woman between 35 and 50 years old in good health and CMV-seronegative. The chain links TRBV6-6 to TRBJ2-2; possible D gene TRBD1, 6 bases. The sample taken for sequencing was PBMCs. CDR3 in DNA: TGTGCCAGCAGTTACTTGACAGGGAACACCGGGGAGCTGTTTTTT. Translation: CASSYLTGNTGELFF.